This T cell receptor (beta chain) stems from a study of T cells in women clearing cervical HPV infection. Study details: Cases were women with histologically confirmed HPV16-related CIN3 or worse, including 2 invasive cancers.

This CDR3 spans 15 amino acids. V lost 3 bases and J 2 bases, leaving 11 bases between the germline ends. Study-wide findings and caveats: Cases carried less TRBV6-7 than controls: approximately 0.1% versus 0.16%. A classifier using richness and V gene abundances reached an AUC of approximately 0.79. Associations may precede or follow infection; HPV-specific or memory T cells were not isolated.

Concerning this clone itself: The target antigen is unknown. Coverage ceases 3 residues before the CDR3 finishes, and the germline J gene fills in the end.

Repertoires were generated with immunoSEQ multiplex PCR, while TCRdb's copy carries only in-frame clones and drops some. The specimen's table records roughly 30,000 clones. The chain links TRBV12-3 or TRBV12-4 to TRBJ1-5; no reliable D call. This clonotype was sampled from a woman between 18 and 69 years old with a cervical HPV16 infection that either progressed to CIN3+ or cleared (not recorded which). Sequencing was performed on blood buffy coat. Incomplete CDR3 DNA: TGTGCCAGCAGTTTTTTCAAGCGTGGCAATCAGCCC. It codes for CASSFFKRGNQP. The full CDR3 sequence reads CASSFFKRGNQPQHF.